This T cell receptor beta chain was retrieved from a study of PD-L1 blockade in urothelial cancer. The time point is: peripheral blood 6 weeks after treatment start. Sampling of each patient yielded between 1 and 8 specimens, collected pretreatment and on-treatment. In each PCR, synthetic TCR analog templates were spiked in. Measured with immunoSEQ multiplex PCR; TCRdb has only the in-frame clones, and not every one. The sample shows 120,000 or so clones, roughly 88% of them seen only once. The CDR3 runs to 15 residues. Germline V lookup: CDR1 SEHNR, CDR2 FQNEAQ (reference sequence). With 5 bases clipped from V and 4 bases from J, the junction kept 6 bases outside the gene matches. Study outcomes and limitations: Durable-benefit cases showed more tumor-associated blood clone expansion at 3 weeks.

A note on this clone: Its target is not known.

This material consisted of PBMCs, taken around atezolizumab (anti-PD-L1) treatment. The chain couples TRBV7-9 to TRBJ2-1; TRBD2 agrees at 9 bases. The clonotype comes from a man in his forties or fifties with urothelial cancer. CDR3 loop: CASSVGLARYNEQFF. CDR3 in DNA: TGTGCCAGCAGCGTGGGACTAGCCCGATACAATGAGCAGTTCTTC.